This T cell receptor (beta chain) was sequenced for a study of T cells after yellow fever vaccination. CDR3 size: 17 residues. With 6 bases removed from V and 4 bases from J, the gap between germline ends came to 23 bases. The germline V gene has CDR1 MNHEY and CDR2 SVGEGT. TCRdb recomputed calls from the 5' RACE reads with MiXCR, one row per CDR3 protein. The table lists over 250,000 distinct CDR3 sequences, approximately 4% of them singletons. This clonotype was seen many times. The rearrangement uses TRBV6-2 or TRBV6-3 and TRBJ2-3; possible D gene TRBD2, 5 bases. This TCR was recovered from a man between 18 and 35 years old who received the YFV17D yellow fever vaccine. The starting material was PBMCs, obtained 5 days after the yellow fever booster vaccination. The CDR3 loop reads CASSPGETGRVADTQYF. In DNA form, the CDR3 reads TGTGCCAGCAGCCCCGGGGAGACCGGGCGGGTTGCAGATACGCAGTATTTT.